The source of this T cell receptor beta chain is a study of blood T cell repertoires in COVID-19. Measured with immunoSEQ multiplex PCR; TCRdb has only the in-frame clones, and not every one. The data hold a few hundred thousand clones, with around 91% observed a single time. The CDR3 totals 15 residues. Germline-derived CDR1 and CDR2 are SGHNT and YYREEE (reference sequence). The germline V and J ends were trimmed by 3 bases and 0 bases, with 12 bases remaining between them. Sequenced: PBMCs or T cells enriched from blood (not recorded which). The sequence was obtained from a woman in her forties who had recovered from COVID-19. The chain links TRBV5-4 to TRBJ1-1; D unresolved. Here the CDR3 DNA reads TGTGCCAGCAGCTCCTTCCTATCCATGAACACTGAAGCTTTCTTT. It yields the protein CASSSFLSMNTEAFF.